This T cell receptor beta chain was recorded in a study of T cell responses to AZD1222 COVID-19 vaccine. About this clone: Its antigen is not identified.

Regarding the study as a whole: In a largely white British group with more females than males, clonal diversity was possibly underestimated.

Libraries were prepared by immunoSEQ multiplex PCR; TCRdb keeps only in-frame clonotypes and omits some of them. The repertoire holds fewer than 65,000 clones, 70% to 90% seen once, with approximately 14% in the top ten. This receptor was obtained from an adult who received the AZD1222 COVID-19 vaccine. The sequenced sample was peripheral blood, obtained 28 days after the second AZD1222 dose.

The CDR3 DNA reads as TGCAGCGTTGGGCGACAGTTGAACACTGAAGCTTTCTTT. Translation gives CSVGRQLNTEAFF. The rearrangement links TRBV29-1 to TRBJ1-1; D might be TRBD1 (5 bases). V was trimmed by 4 bases and J by 0 bases, leaving 9 bases between them. This CDR3 region has 13 residues. Per the germline V gene, CDR1 is SQVTM and CDR2 is ANQGSEA.